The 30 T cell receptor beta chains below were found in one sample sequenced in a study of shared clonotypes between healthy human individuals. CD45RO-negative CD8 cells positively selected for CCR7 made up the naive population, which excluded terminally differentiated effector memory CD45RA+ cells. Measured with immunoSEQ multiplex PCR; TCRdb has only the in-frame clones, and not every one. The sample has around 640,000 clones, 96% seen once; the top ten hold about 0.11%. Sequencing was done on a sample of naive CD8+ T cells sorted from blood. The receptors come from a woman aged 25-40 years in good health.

The CDR3 is CASTHSHEKLFF. CDR3 sequence (DNA): TGTGCCAGCACCCATAGTCATGAAAAACTGTTTTTT. The chain joins TRBV28 to TRBJ1-4; D ambiguous. Between the trimmed V and J ends, which lost 7 bases and 6 bases, there was a span of 9 bases. Per the germline V gene, CDR1 is MDHEN and CDR2 is SYDVKM. This CDR3 spans 12 amino acids.

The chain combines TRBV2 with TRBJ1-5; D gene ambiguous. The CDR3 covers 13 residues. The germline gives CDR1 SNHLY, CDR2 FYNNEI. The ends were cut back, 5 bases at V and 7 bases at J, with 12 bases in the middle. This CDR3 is CASSYAGGQPQHF. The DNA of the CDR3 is TGTGCCAGCAGTTACGCCGGTGGGCAGCCCCAGCATTTT.

The CDR3 is CASSIGTGVLEQYF. For the CDR3, the DNA is TGTGCCAGTAGTATAGGGACAGGGGTGTTGGAGCAGTACTTC. This sequence joins TRBV19 and TRBJ2-7; 9 positions agree with TRBD1. Germline V CDR1 and CDR2: LNHDA, SQIVND (reference sequence). This CDR3 is built from 14 residues. Germline trimming cut 1 base from V and 7 bases from J; bases unmatched to any gene: 5.

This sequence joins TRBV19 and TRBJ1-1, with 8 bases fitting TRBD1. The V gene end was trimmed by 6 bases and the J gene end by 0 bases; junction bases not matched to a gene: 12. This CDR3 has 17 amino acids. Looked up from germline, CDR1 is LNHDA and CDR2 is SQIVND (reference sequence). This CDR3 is CASSPDREGVMNTEAFF. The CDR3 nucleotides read TGTGCCAGTAGCCCGGACAGGGAGGGTGTTATGAACACTGAAGCTTTCTTT.

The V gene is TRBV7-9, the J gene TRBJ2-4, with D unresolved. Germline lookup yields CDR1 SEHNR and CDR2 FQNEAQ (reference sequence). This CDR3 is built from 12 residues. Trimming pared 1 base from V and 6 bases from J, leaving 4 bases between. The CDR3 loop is CASSLGLNIQYF. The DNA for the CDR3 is TGTGCCAGCAGCTTAGGGCTAAACATTCAGTACTTC.

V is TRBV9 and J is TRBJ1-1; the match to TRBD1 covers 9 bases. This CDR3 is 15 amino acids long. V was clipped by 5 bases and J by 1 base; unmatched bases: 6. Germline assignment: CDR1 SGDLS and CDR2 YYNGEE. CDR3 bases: TGTGCCAGCAGGCATCCGGGACAGGGGAACACTGAAGCTTTCTTT. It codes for CASRHPGQGNTEAFF. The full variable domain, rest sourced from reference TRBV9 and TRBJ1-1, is DSGVTQTPKHLITATGQRVTLRCSPRSGDLSVYWYQQSLDQGLQFLIQYYNGEERAKGNILERFSAQQFPDLHSELNLSSLELGDSALYFCASRHPGQGNTEAFFGQGTRLTVV.

The CDR3 spells CASSLPGTLNEKLFF. DNA of the CDR3: TGTGCCAGCAGCTTACCCGGGACACTAAATGAAAAACTGTTTTTT. The chain carries TRBV7-9 and TRBJ1-4; tentatively, D is TRBD1 (6 bases). Trimming stripped 2 bases from V and 5 bases from J, with 12 bases between. The CDR3 has 15 residues. Germline loops: CDR1 SEHNR, CDR2 FQNEAQ (reference sequence).

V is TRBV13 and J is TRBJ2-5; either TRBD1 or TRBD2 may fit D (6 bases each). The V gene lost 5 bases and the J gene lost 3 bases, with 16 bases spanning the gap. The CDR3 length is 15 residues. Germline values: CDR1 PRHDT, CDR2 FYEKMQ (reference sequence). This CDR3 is CASSPPGAGKETQYF. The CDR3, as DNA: TGTGCCAGCAGCCCCCCGGGGGCGGGAAAAGAGACCCAGTACTTC.

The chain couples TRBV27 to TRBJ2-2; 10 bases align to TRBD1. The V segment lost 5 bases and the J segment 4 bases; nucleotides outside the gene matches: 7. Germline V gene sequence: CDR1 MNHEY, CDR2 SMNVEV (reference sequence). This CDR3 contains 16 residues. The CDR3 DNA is TGTGCCAGCAGTCTCAGGACAGGGGGGAGCACCGGGGAGCTGTTTTTT. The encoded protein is CASSLRTGGSTGELFF.

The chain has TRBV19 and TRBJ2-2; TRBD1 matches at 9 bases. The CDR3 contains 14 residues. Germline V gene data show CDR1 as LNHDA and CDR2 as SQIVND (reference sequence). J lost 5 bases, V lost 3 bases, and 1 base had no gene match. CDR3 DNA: TGTGCCAGTAGTATGGGACAGGGAACCGGGGAGCTGTTTTTT. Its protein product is CASSMGQGTGELFF.

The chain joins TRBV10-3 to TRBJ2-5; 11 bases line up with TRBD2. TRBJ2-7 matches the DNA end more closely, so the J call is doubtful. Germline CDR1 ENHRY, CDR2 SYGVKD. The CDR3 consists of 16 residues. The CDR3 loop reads CAIGIAGGQGGIEQYF. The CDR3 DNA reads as TGTGCCATCGGGATAGCGGGAGGGCAGGGGGGTATCGAGCAGTACTTC.

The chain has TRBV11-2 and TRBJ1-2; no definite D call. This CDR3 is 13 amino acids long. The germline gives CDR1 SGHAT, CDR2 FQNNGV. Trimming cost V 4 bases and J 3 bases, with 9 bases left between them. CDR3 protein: CASSSDGYYGYTF. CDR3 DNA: TGTGCCAGCAGCTCTGACGGATACTATGGCTACACCTTC.

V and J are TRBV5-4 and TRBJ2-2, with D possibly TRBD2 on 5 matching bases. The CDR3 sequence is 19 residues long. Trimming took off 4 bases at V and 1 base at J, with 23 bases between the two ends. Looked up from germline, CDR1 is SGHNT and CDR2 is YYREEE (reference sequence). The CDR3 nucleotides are TGTGCCAGCAGCCCCACCAAAGCGGCATACCAACTGAACACCGGGGAGCTGTTTTTT. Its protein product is CASSPTKAAYQLNTGELFF.

The CDR3 reads CASSQIAGGQWNEQFF. The CDR3, as DNA: TGCGCCAGCAGCCAAATAGCGGGAGGGCAGTGGAATGAGCAGTTCTTC. The chain employs TRBV4-1 and TRBJ2-1; 11 bases are shared with TRBD2. CDR1 MGHRA and CDR2 YSYEKL come from the germline V gene. Trimming took 2 bases from V and 7 from J; bases not matched to a gene: 7. The CDR3 sequence is 16 residues long.

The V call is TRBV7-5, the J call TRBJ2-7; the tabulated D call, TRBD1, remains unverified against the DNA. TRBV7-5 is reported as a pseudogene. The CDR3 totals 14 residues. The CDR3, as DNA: TGTGTCAGAAGTTCGAGTAACAGGGTTGGCGAGCAGTACTTC. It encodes CVRSSSNRVGEQYF.

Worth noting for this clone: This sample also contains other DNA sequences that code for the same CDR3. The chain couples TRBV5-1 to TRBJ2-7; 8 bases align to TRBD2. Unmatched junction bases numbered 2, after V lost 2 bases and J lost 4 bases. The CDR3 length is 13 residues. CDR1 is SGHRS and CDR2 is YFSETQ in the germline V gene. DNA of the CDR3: TGCGCCAGCAGCTTCAGCGGGAGTTACGAGCAGTACTTC. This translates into CASSFSGSYEQYF.

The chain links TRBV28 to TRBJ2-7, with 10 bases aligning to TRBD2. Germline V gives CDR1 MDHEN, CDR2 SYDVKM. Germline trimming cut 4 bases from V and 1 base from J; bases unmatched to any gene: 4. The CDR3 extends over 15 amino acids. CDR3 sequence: CASSSLAGVSYEQYF. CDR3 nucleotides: TGTGCCAGCAGTTCCCTAGCGGGAGTATCCTACGAGCAGTACTTC. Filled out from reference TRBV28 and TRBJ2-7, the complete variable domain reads DVKVTQSSRYLVKRTGEKVFLECVQDMDHENMFWYRQDPGLGLRLIYFSYDVKMKEKGDIPEGYSVSREKKERFSLILESASTNQTSMYLCASSSLAGVSYEQYFGPGTRLTVT.

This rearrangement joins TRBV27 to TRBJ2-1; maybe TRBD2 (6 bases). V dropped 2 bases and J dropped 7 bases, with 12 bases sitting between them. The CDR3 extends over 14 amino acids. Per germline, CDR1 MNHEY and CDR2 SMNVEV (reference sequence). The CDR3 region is CASSLEEGGNEQFF. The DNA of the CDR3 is TGTGCCAGCAGTTTAGAGGAGGGCGGGAATGAGCAGTTCTTC.

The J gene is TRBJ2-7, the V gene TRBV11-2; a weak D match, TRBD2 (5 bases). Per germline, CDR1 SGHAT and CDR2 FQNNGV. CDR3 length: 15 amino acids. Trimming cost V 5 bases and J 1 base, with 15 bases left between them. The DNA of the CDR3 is TGTGCCAGCAGCCCACCCCACCGGGGTTCCTACGAGCAGTACTTC. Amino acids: CASSPPHRGSYEQYF.

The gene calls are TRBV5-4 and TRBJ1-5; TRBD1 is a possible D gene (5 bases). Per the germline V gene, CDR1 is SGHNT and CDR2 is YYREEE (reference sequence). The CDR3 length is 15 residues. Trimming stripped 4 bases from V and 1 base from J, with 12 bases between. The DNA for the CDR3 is TGTGCCAGCAGCCGCAATCCAGGGAGCAATCAGCCCCAGCATTTT. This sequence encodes CASSRNPGSNQPQHF.

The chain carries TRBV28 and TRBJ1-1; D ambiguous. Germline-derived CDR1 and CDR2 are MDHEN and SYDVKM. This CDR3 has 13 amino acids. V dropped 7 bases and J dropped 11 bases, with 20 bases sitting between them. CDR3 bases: TGTGCCAGCAACCCAGGCGGCGGCAGTGGGGCTTTCTTT. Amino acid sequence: CASNPGGGSGAFF.

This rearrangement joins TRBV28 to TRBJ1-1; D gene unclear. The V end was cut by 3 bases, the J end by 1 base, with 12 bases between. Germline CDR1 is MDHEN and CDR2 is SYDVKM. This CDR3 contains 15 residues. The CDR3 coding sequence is TGTGCCAGCAGTTTTTGGGCCAGAAAGAACACTGAAGCTTTCTTT. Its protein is CASSFWARKNTEAFF.

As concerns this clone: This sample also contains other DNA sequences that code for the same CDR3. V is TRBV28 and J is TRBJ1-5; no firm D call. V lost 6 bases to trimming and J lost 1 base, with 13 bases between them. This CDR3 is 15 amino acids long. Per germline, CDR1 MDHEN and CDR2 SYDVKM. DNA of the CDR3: TGTGCCAGCAGCCTATCCCTCGGAAGCAATCAGCCCCAGCATTTT. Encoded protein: CASSLSLGSNQPQHF.

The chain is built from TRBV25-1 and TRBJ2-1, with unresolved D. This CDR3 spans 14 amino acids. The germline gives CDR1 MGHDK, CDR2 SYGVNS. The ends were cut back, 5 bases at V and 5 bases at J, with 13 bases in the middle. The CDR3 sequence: CASSKVGKDNEQFF. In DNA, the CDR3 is TGTGCCAGCAGTAAGGTTGGGAAGGACAATGAGCAGTTCTTC.

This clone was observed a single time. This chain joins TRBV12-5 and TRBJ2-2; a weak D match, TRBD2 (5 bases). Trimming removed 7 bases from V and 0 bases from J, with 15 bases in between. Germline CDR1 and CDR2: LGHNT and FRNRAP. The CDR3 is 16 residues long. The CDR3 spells CASAPGDYTNTGELFF. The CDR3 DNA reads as TGTGCTAGTGCGCCAGGCGACTACACGAACACCGGGGAGCTGTTTTTT.

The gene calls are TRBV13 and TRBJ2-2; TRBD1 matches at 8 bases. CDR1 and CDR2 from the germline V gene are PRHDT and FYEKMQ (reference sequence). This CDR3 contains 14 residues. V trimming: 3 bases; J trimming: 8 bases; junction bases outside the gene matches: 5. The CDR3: CASSFPTGGGELFF. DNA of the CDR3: TGTGCCAGCAGCTTCCCAACAGGGGGTGGGGAGCTGTTTTTT. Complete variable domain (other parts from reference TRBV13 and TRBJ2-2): AAGVIQSPRHLIKEKRETATLKCYPIPRHDTVYWYQQGPGQDPQFLISFYEKMQSDKGSIPDRFSAQQFSDYHSELNMSSLELGDSALYFCASSFPTGGGELFFGEGSRLTVL.

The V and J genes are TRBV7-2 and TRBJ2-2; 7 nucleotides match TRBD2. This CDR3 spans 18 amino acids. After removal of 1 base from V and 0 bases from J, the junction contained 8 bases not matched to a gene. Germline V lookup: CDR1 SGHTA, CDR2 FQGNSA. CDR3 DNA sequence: TGTGCCAGCAGCTTAGGAGTGGTAGCGGGCCCGAACACCGGGGAGCTGTTTTTT. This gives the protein CASSLGVVAGPNTGELFF.

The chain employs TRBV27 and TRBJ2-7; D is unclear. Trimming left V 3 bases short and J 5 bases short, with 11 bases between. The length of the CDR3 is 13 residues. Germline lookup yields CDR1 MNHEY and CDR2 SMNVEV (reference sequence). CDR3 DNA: TGTGCCAGCAGTTTTCTAATCTCTGACGAGCAGTACTTC. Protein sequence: CASSFLISDEQYF.

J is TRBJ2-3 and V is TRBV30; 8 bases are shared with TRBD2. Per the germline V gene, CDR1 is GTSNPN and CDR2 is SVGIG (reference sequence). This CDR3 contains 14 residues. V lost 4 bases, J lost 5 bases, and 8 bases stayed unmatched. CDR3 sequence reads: CAWTVSGSGDTQYF. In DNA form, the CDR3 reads TGTGCCTGGACGGTAAGCGGGAGTGGAGATACGCAGTATTTT.

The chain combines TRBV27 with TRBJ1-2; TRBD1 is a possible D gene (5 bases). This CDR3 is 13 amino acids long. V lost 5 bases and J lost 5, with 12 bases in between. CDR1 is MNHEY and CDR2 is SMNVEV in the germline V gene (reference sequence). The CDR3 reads CASSPGRRYGYTF. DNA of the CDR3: TGTGCCAGCAGTCCGGGACGGAGATATGGCTACACCTTC.